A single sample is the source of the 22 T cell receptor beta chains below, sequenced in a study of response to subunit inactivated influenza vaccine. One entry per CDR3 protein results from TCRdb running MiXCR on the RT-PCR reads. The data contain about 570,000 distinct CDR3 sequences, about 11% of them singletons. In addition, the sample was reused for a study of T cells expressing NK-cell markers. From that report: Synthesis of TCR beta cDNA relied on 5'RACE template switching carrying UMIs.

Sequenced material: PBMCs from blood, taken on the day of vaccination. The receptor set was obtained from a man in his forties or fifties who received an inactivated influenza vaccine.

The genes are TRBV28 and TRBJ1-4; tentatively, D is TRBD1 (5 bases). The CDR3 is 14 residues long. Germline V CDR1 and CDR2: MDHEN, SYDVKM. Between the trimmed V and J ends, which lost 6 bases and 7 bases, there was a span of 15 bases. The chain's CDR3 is CASSLPGGGEKLFF. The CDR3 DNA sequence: TGTGCCAGCAGCTTGCCGGGTGGGGGTGAAAAACTGTTTTTT.

The CDR3 is CASSTRYRRQSTEAFF. CDR3 nucleotide sequence: TGTGCCAGTAGTACCCGGTATAGGCGACAAAGCACTGAAGCTTTCTTT. The chain has TRBV19 and TRBJ1-1; no reliable D call. Germline loops: CDR1 LNHDA, CDR2 SQIVND (reference sequence). This CDR3 has 16 residues. V was trimmed by 4 bases and J by 4 bases, leaving 19 bases between them.

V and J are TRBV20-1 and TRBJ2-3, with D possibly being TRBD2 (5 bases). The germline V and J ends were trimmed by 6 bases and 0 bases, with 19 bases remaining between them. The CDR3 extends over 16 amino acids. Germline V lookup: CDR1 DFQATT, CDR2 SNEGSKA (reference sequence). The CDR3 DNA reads TGCAGTGCCTTGGGTGGGAGCACCTCTAGCACAGATACGCAGTATTTT. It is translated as CSALGGSTSSTDTQYF.

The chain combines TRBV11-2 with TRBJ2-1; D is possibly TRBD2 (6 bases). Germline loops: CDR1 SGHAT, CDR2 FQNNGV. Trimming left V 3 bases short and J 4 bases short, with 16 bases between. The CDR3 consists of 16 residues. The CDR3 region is CASSLERRAQYNEQFF. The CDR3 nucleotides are TGTGCCAGCAGCTTGGAACGGAGGGCCCAATACAATGAGCAGTTCTTC. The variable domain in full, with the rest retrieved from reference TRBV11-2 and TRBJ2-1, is EAGVAQSPRYKIIEKRQSVAFWCNPISGHATLYWYQQILGQGPKLLIQFQNNGVVDDSQLPKDRFSAERLKGVDSTLKIQPAKLEDSAVYLCASSLERRAQYNEQFFGPGTRLTVL.

The CDR3 nucleotides read TGTGCCAGCAGCTTCCGAGCCTCCTACGAGCAGTACTTC. This codes for CASSFRASYEQYF. This chain uses TRBV11-2 with TRBJ2-7; D ambiguous. The CDR3 is made up of 13 amino acids. Trimming removed 3 bases at V and 0 bases at J, with 6 bases between. Germline V gene data show CDR1 as SGHAT and CDR2 as FQNNGV.

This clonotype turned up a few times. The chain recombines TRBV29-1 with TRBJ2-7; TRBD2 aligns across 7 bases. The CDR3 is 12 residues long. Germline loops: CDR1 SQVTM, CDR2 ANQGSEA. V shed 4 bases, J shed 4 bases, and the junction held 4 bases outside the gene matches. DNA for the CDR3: TGCAGCGTTGGATTGGGAGGGTACGAGCAGTACTTC. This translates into CSVGLGGYEQYF.

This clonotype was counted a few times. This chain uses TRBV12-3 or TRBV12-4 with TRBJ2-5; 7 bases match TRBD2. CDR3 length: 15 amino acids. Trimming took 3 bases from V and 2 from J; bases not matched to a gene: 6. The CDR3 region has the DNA TGTGCCAGCAGTTTTTCCCCCGGGAGGCAAGAGACCCAGTACTTC. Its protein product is CASSFSPGRQETQYF.

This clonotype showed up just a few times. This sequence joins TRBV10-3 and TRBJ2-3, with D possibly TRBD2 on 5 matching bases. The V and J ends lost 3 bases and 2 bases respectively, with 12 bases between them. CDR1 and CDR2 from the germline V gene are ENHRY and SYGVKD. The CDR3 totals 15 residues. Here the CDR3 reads CAISDTRDATDTQYF. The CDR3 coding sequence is TGTGCCATCAGTGACACTAGGGATGCCACAGATACGCAGTATTTT.

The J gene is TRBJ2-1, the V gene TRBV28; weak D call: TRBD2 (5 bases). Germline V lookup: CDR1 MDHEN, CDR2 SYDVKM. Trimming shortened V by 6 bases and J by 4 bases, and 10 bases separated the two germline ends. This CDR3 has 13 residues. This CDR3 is CASSPSRYNEQFF. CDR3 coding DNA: TGTGCCAGCAGCCCTAGCCGATACAATGAGCAGTTCTTC.

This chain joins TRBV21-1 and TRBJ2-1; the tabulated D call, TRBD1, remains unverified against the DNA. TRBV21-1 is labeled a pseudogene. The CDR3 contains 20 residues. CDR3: CASSSGDTSASPSSYNEQFF. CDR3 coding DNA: TGTGCCAGCAGCAGTGGGGACACTTCCGCCAGCCCCAGCTCCTACAATGAGCAGTTCTTC.

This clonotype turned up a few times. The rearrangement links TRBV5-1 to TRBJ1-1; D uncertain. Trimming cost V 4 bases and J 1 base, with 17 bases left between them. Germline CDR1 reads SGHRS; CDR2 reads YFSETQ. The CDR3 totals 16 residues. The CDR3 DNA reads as TGCGCCAGCAGCGCGCTCCTCGTGGGTCAGAACACTGAAGCTTTCTTT. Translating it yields CASSALLVGQNTEAFF. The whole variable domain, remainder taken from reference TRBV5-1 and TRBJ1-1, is KAGVTQTPRYLIKTRGQQVTLSCSPISGHRSVSWYQQTPGQGLQFLFEYFSETQRNKGNFPGRFSGRQFSNSRSEMNVSTLELGDSALYLCASSALLVGQNTEAFFGQGTRLTVV.

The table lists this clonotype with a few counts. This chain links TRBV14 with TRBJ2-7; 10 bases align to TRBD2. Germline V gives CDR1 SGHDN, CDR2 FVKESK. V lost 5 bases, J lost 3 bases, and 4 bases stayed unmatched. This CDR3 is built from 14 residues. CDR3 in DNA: TGTGCCAGCAGCTGGACTAGCGGAAACTACGAGCAGTACTTC. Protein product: CASSWTSGNYEQYF.

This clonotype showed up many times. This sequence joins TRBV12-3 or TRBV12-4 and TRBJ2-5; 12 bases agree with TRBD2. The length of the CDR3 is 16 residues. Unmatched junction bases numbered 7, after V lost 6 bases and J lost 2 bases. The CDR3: CASSATSGGVQETQYF. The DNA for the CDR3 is TGTGCCAGCAGCGCGACTAGCGGGGGAGTACAAGAGACCCAGTACTTC.

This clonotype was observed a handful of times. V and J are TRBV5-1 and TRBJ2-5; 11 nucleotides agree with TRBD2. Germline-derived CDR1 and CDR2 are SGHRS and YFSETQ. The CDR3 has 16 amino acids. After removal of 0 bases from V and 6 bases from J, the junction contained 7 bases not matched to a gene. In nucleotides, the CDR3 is TGCGCCAGCAGCTTGGCTCTAGCGGGGGGTTGGAAGACCCAGTACTTC. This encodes CASSLALAGGWKTQYF.

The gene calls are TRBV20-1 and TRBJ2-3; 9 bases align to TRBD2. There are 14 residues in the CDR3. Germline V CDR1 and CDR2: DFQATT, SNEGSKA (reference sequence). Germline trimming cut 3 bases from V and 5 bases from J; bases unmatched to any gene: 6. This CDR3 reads CSARADSGGDTQYF. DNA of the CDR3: TGCAGTGCTAGGGCGGATAGCGGGGGAGATACGCAGTATTTT.

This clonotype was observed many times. As DNA, the CDR3 is TGTGCCAGCAGCCGCGGAGGGGGGAGTGCAGATACGCAGTATTTT. This encodes CASSRGGGSADTQYF. The chain combines TRBV7-9 with TRBJ2-3; D tentatively reads TRBD1 or TRBD2 (6 bases each). The CDR3 spans 15 residues. Germline loops: CDR1 SEHNR, CDR2 FQNEAQ (reference sequence). Between the trimmed V and J ends, which lost 5 bases and 4 bases, there was a span of 16 bases.

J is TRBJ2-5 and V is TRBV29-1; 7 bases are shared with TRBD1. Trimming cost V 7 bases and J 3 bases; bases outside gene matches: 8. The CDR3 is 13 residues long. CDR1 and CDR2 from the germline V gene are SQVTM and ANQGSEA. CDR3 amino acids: CSGMDRLEETQYF. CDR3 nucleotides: TGCAGCGGGATGGACAGGTTGGAAGAGACCCAGTACTTC.

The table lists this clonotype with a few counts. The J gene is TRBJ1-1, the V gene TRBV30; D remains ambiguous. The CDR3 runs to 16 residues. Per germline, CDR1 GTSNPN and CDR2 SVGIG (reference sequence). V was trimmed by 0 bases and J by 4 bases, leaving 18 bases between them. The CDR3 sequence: CAWSVPPLFPLTEAFF. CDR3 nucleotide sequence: TGTGCCTGGAGTGTGCCCCCCCTTTTCCCCCTCACTGAAGCTTTCTTT.

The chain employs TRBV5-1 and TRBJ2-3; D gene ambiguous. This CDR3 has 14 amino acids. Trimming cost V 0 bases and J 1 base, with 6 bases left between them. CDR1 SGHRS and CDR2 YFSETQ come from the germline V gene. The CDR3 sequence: CASSLDVGTDTQYF. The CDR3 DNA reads TGCGCCAGCAGCTTGGATGTTGGCACAGATACGCAGTATTTT.

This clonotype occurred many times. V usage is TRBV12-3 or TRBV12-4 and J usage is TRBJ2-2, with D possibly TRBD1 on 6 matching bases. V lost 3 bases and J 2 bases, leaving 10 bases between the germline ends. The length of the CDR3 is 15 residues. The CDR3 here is CASSFTGKNTGELFF. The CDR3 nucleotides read TGTGCCAGCAGTTTCACAGGGAAAAACACCGGGGAGCTGTTTTTT.

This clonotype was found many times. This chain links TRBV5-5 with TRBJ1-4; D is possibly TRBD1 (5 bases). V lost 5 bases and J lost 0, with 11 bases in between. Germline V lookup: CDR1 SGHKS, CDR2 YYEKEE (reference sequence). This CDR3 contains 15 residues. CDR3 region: CASSRDRSTNEKLFF. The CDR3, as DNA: TGTGCCAGCAGTCGAGACAGATCAACTAATGAAAAACTGTTTTTT.

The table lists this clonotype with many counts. This CDR3 is CASSLLAGGADTQYF. In DNA, the CDR3 is TGTGCCAGCAGCCTACTAGCGGGCGGGGCAGATACGCAGTATTTT. The chain employs TRBV12-3 or TRBV12-4 and TRBJ2-3, with 9 bases fitting TRBD2. V trimming: 6 bases; J trimming: 4 bases; junction bases outside the gene matches: 8. The CDR3 runs to 15 residues.